This is a list of T cell receptor beta chains from one sample in a study of siplizumab effects on memory and regulatory T cells. Clones were read by immunoSEQ multiplex PCR, and TCRdb kept only the in-frame ones, dropping some. The sample has about 26,000 clones, around 84% seen once. The sample consisted of memory CD4+ T cells sorted from blood. The source is a human donor in good health. CDR3s include the opening cysteine and the closing phenylalanine or tryptophan. D genes are given only for firm matches. Clone size is shown for a subset of rows, as once, few, many or a class of expanded clone.

clone size	J gene	D gene	V gene	CDR3 protein	CDR3 DNA
.	TRBJ2-5	.	TRBV6-1	CASRPCKQETQYF	TGTGCCAGCAGACCCTGTAAACAAGAGACCCAGTACTTC
.	TRBJ2-1	.	TRBV29-1	CSVKGWGDNEQFF	TGCAGCGTTAAGGGCTGGGGAGACAATGAGCAGTTCTTC
.	TRBJ1-1	.	TRBV7-8	CASSPMGRNTEAFF	TGTGCCAGCAGCCCGATGGGACGGAACACTGAAGCTTTCTTT
.	TRBJ2-5	.	TRBV19	CASSLTGPTSPGEETQYF	TGTGCCAGTAGCCTGACCGGGCCCACTAGTCCTGGGGAAGAGACCCAGTACTTC
.	TRBJ1-3	.	TRBV5-1	CASSSDGNTIYF	TGCGCCAGCAGCTCCGATGGAAACACCATATATTTT
once	TRBJ2-2	TRBD2	TRBV10-1	CASSPGGTPGELFF	TGCGCCAGCAGCCCGGGGGGAACCCCCGGGGAGCTGTTTTTT
.	TRBJ1-5	.	TRBV2	CASSVGVGNQPQHF	TGTGCCAGCAGTGTAGGGGTCGGCAATCAGCCCCAGCATTTT
.	TRBJ2-5	.	TRBV10-3	CAIREGGSVETQYF	TGTGCCATCAGGGAGGGGGGAAGTGTAGAGACCCAGTACTTC
few	TRBJ2-2	.	TRBV4-1	CASSQDRGANTGELFF	TGCGCCAGCAGCCAAGATAGGGGGGCAAACACCGGGGAGCTGTTTTTT
.	TRBJ1-4	.	TRBV6-1	CASSERQEQREKLFF	TGTGCCAGCAGTGAAAGACAGGAGCAACGGGAAAAACTGTTTTTT
.	TRBJ2-7	TRBD2	TRBV5-4	CASSLDGREKYF	TGTGCCAGCAGCTTGGATGGGAGGGAGAAGTACTTC
.	TRBJ2-7	.	TRBV7-9	CASSLTGDRSYEQYF	TGTGCCAGCAGCTTAACGGGAGATAGGTCCTACGAGCAGTACTTC
.	TRBJ1-2	TRBD1	TRBV5-6	CASSLWDRQNYGYTF	TGTGCCAGCAGCTTGTGGGACAGGCAAAACTATGGCTACACCTTC
.	TRBJ2-5	.	TRBV7-3	CASSVTASQETQYF	TGTGCCAGCAGCGTTACCGCCAGTCAAGAGACCCAGTACTTC
.	TRBJ1-4	.	TRBV6-5	CATTGPNEKLFF	TGTGCCACCACGGGACCAAATGAAAAACTGTTTTTT
.	TRBJ2-4	.	TRBV11-3	CASSSGGIQYF	TGTGCCAGCAGCTCAGGGGGGATTCAGTACTTC